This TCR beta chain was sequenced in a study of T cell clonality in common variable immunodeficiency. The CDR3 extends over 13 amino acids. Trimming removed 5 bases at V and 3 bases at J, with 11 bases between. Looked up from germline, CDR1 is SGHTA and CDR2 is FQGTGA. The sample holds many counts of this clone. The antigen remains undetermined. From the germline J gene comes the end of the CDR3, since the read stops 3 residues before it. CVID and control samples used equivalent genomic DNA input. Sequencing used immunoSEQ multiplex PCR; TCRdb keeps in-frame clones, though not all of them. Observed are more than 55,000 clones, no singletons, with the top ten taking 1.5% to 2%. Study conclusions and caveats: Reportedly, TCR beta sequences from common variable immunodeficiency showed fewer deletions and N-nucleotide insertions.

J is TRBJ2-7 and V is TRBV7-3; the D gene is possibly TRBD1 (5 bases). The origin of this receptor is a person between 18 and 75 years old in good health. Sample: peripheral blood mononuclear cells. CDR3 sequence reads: CASSPYDSYEQYF. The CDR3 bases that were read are TGTGCCAGCAGCCCCTATGACAGCTACGAG.